The clone carrying this T cell receptor (beta chain) occurred once. The entry originates in a study of blood T cell repertoires in COVID-19. Study details: Collection of acute and convalescent COVID-19 samples took place in the United States, Italy and Spain.

Categorization into cohorts depended on clinical history that participants reported. The CDR3 is made up of 13 amino acids. With 2 bases removed from V and 7 bases from J, the gap between germline ends came to 14 bases. The germline gives CDR1 SQVTM, CDR2 ANQGSEA. Original data processing: It was from reference gene primer amplification that nucleated cell counts were estimated. The repertoire was sequenced with immunoSEQ multiplex PCR; TCRdb's copy has only in-frame clones and lacks some. V and J calls plus clone size are reproduced from that table; the DNA served to infer D and trimming. This table has 200,000 to 250,000 clones, about 83% appearing once.

The gene calls are TRBV29-1 and TRBJ1-1, with D hard to call. The sequence derives from a woman in her 50s who had been exposed to COVID-19. The sequenced sample was PBMCs or T cells enriched from blood (not recorded which). CDR3 bases: TGCAGCGTTGAATTCCACCCCCCAGTTGAAGCTTTCTTT. This translates into CSVEFHPPVEAFF.